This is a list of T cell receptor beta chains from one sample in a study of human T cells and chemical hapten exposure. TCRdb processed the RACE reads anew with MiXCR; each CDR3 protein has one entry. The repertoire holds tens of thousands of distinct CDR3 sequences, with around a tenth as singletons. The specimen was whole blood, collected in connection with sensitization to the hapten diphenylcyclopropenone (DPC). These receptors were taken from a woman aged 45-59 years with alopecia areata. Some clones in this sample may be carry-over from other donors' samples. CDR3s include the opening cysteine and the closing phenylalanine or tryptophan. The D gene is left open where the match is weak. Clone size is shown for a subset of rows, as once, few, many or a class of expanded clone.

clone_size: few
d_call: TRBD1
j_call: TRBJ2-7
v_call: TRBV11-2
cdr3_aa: CASSLAPQGAAGEQYF
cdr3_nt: TGTGCCAGCAGCTTAGCCCCACAGGGGGCGGCGGGCGAGCAGTACTTC

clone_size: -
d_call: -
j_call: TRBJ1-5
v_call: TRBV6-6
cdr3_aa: CASSLPISNQPQHF
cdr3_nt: TGTGCCAGCAGCCTACCGATAAGCAATCAGCCCCAGCATTTT

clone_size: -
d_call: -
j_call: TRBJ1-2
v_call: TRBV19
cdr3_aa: CASSEGEYGYTF
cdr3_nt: TGTGCCAGTTCGGAAGGGGAGTATGGCTACACCTTC

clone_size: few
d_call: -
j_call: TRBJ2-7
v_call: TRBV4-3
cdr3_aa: CASSRNLVGGEQYF
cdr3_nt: TGCGCCAGCAGCCGAAATCTGGTCGGTGGGGAGCAGTACTTC

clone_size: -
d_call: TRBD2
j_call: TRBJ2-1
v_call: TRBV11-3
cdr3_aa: CASSLAGEPYNEQFF
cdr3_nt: TGTGCCAGCAGCTTGGCGGGGGAGCCTTACAATGAGCAGTTCTTC

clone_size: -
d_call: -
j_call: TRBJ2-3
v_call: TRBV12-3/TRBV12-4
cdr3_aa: CASSFGSQGANTQYF
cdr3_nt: TGTGCCAGCAGTTTCGGAAGTCAAGGGGCCAATACGCAGTATTTT

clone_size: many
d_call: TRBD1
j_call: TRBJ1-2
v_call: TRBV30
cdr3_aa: CACGTAFRYTF
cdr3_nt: TGTGCCTGCGGGACAGCATTCCGCTACACCTTC

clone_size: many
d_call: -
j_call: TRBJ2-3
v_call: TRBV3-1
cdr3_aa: CASRGYRETQYF
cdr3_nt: TGTGCCAGCAGGGGTTACAGGGAAACGCAGTATTTT

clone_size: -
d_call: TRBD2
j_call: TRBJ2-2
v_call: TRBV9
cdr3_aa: CASSVRAGSTGELFF
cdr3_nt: TGTGCCAGCAGCGTAAGAGCGGGAAGCACCGGGGAGCTGTTTTTT

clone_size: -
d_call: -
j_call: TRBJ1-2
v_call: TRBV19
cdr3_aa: CASSIRGLKDGYTF
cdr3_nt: TGTGCCAGTAGTATACGAGGCCTGAAGGATGGCTACACCTTC

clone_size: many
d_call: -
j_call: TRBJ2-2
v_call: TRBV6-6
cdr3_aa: CASSRGQRNTGELFF
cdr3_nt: TGTGCCAGCAGCCGGGGGCAGAGGAACACCGGGGAGCTGTTTTTT

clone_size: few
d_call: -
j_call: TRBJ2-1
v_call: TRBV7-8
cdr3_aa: CASRGSDEQFF
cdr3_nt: TGTGCCAGCAGGGGTAGCGATGAGCAGTTCTTC

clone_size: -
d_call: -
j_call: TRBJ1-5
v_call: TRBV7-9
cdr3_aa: CASSFEGSNQPQHF
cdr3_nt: TGTGCCAGCAGCTTTGAGGGTAGCAATCAGCCCCAGCATTTT

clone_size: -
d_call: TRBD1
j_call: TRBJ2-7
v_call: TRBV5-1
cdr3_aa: CASSLEGDSLRSAVF
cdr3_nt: TGCGCCAGCAGCTTGGAAGGGGACAGCCTCCGAAGCGCGGTGTTC

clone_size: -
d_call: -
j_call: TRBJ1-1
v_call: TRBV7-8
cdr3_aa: CASSFAGMNTEAFF
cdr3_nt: TGTGCCAGCAGCTTTGCGGGGATGAACACTGAAGCTTTCTTT

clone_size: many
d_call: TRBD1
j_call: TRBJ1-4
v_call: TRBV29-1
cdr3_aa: CSVDGTEGEKLFF
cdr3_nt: TGCAGCGTTGACGGGACAGAGGGTGAAAAACTGTTTTTT